These 26 T cell receptor beta chains originate from one sample sequenced in a study of blood T cells in healthy people across ages. For the second PCR, which ran for about 7 to 11 cycles, a sample-barcoded 5' primer and a J-beta primer mix were used. TCRdb passed the 5' RACE reads through MiXCR, listing each CDR3 protein once. The sample contains some 1.1 million distinct CDR3 sequences, 30% to 40% of which appear only once. Sequenced input: blood. The origin of the receptors is a man aged 18 to 29 in good health.

The rearrangement joins TRBV20-1 to TRBJ2-3; 10 nucleotides match TRBD2. Trimming removed 5 bases from V and 0 bases from J; junction bases left unmatched: 14. This CDR3 spans 18 amino acids. The V gene's germline CDR1 is DFQATT and CDR2 SNEGSKA (reference sequence). CDR3 sequence reads: CSAPGKATSGVSTDTQYF. The CDR3 DNA reads as TGCAGTGCTCCCGGAAAAGCCACTAGCGGGGTTAGCACAGATACGCAGTATTTT.

This chain joins TRBV7-2 and TRBJ2-3; D gene ambiguous. Deletions cut 5 bases from V and 3 bases from J, with 6 bases between. This CDR3 comprises 12 residues. Looked up from germline, CDR1 is SGHTA and CDR2 is FQGNSA. The CDR3 DNA reads TGTGCCAGCAGCAAGAGGACAGATACGCAGTATTTT. As protein: CASSKRTDTQYF.

CDR3 region: CSASPGTGGEKLFF. CDR3 nucleotides: TGCAGTGCTAGCCCAGGGACAGGGGGTGAAAAACTGTTTTTT. The genes are TRBV20-1 and TRBJ1-4; 11 nucleotides agree with TRBD1. Germline lookup yields CDR1 DFQATT and CDR2 SNEGSKA (reference sequence). V was pared by 3 bases and J by 7 bases, with 4 bases of the junction left unmatched. The CDR3 length is 14 residues.

V is TRBV7-9 and J is TRBJ2-3; D is undetermined. Germline V gives CDR1 SEHNR, CDR2 FQNEAQ (reference sequence). V was trimmed by 7 bases and J by 4 bases, leaving 12 bases between them. CDR3 length: 13 amino acids. The CDR3 DNA reads as TGTGCCAGCACCGGCCTTGGGCCAGATACGCAGTATTTT. Its translation: CASTGLGPDTQYF. Variable domain in full (rest from reference TRBV7-9 and TRBJ2-3): DTGVSQNPRHKITKRGQNVTFRCDPISEHNRLYWYRQTLGQGPEFLTYFQNEAQLEKSRLLSDRFSAERPKGSFSTLEIQRTEQGDSAMYLCASTGLGPDTQYFGPGTRLTVL.

This rearrangement joins TRBV6-5 to TRBJ1-2, with 7 positions matching TRBD1. The CDR3 runs to 13 residues. CDR1 is MNHEY, CDR2 SVGAGI, per germline. With 8 bases clipped from V and 6 bases from J, the junction kept 9 bases outside the gene matches. CDR3 coding DNA: TGTGCCAGCTATTCAGGGGGTATCGATGGCTACACCTTC. This codes for CASYSGGIDGYTF.

As concerns this clonotype: This clone may be a read error of a much larger clone one base away. The chain links TRBV29-1 to TRBJ2-1; weak D call: TRBD1 (7 bases). V gave up 5 bases and J gave up 4 bases, with 12 bases separating them. The CDR3 has 13 amino acids. The V gene's germline CDR1 is SQVTM and CDR2 ANQGSEA. The CDR3 DNA is TGCAGCGTTTGCAGGGGGGATTACAATGAGCAGTTCTTC. Translated, it gives CSVCRGDYNEQFF.

This clonotype showed up just a few times. This chain uses TRBV20-1 with TRBJ1-5; 8 bases align to TRBD1. Germline CDR1 and CDR2: DFQATT and SNEGSKA (reference sequence). This CDR3 has 13 amino acids. V lost 2 bases, J lost 4 bases, and 1 base stayed unmatched. The chain's CDR3 is CSARRQGNQPQHF. CDR3 DNA: TGCAGTGCTAGACGACAGGGGAATCAGCCCCAGCATTTT.

This clonotype was counted between two and nine times. The chain employs TRBV6-6 and TRBJ1-2; 7 bases match TRBD1. The germline CDR1 and CDR2 sequences are MNHNY and SVGAGI (reference sequence). The CDR3 runs to 15 residues. V gave up 5 bases and J gave up 4 bases; unmatched junction bases: 10. The DNA of the CDR3 is TGTGCCAGCAGTCCCCGACAGGGAAGCGCCTATGGCTACACCTTC. Translation gives CASSPRQGSAYGYTF.

The chain uses TRBV7-8 and TRBJ2-1, with 8 bases that match TRBD2. CDR1 SGHVS and CDR2 FQNEAQ come from the germline V gene. The CDR3 extends over 13 amino acids. J was trimmed by 8 bases and V by 10 bases; bases with no gene match: 10. The CDR3 nucleotides read TGTGCCACCCGTAGTAGCGGGGACGATGAGCAGTTCTTC. Amino acids: CATRSSGDDEQFF.

The chain joins TRBV5-1 to TRBJ1-1; TRBD1 agrees at 10 bases. The CDR3 extends over 15 amino acids. The V and J ends lost 3 bases and 6 bases, in that order; junction bases with no gene match: 8. The germline V gene has CDR1 SGHRS and CDR2 YFSETQ. The CDR3 protein is CASSSGTGVSAEAFF. CDR3 DNA: TGCGCCAGCAGCTCCGGGACAGGGGTTTCGGCTGAAGCTTTCTTT.

This rearrangement joins TRBV5-5 to TRBJ1-5; the D is unclear. V was shortened by 0 bases and J by 0 bases, with 10 bases between the two germline ends. Germline V gene sequence: CDR1 SGHKS, CDR2 YYEKEE (reference sequence). The CDR3 sequence is 16 residues long. The CDR3 loop is CASSLGQSNSNQPQHF. DNA of the CDR3: TGTGCCAGCAGCTTGGGGCAGAGTAATAGCAATCAGCCCCAGCATTTT.

Concerning this clonotype itself: This may be a read error, as it is one base from a much larger clone. This chain connects TRBV9 to TRBJ2-1, with TRBD2 identical over 11 bases. The germline V gene has CDR1 SGDLS and CDR2 YYNGEE. The CDR3 length is 15 residues. The CDR3 spells CACSVGTSGGNEQFF. The CDR3 DNA reads as TGTGCCTGCAGCGTAGGAACTAGCGGGGGAAATGAGCAGTTCTTC. The full variable domain, rest sourced from reference TRBV9 and TRBJ2-1, is DSGVTQTPKHLITATGQRVTLRCSPRSGDLSVYWYQQSLDQGLQFLIQYYNGEERAKGNILERFSAQQFPDLHSELNLSSLELGDSALYFCACSVGTSGGNEQFFGPGTRLTVL.

In the case of this clonotype: Given a much more abundant clone one base away, this may be a read error. J is TRBJ2-1 and V is TRBV7-9; no firm D call. The CDR3 runs to 11 residues. Trimming removed 6 bases at V and 5 bases at J, with 5 bases between. Germline V gene sequence: CDR1 SEHNR, CDR2 FQNEAQ (reference sequence). Here the CDR3 reads CASRANNEQFF. CDR3 bases: TGTGCCAGCAGGGCGAACAATGAGCAGTTCTTC.

The CDR3 loop reads CASIGTLANYGYTF. The DNA for the CDR3 is TGTGCCAGCATTGGGACCCTGGCTAACTATGGCTACACCTTC. The chain carries TRBV6-1 and TRBJ1-2; D perhaps matches TRBD1 (5 bases). Germline CDR1 and CDR2: MNHNS and SASEGT. The CDR3 runs 14 residues. Deletions cut 7 bases from V and 0 bases from J, with 12 bases between.

This clonotype was detected ten times or more. A much larger clone sits a single nucleotide away, making a read error possible. The rearrangement uses TRBV29-1 and TRBJ2-7, with D unclear. CDR3 length: 12 residues. Germline values: CDR1 SQVTM, CDR2 ANQGSEA. Trimming shortened V by 8 bases and J by 7 bases, and 18 bases separated the two germline ends. DNA of the CDR3: TGCAGCACAACAGACACTTACAATGAGCAGTACTTC. Translated: CSTTDTYNEQYF.

Here the CDR3 DNA reads TGTGCCAGCAGTCCTCCAAATTCGGACAGGGTAGGAGATGGCTACACCTTC. Translation gives CASSPPNSDRVGDGYTF. This sequence joins TRBV27 and TRBJ1-2; 8 positions agree with TRBD1. From germline, CDR1 is MNHEY and CDR2 SMNVEV (reference sequence). Trimming at V came to 5 bases and at J to 6 bases, leaving 17 bases not matched to a gene. CDR3 length: 17 amino acids.

The genes are TRBV5-1 and TRBJ2-7, with 8 nucleotides matching TRBD1. The CDR3 contains 13 residues. CDR1 is SGHRS, CDR2 YFSETQ, per germline. The J segment lost 7 bases and the V segment lost 3 bases, leaving 6 bases of the junction unmatched. The CDR3 spells CASSWTGSNEQYF. For the CDR3, the DNA is TGCGCCAGCAGCTGGACAGGGAGCAATGAGCAGTACTTC.

The CDR3 nucleotides are TGTGCCAGCAGTCCCTCAACCCGAGGGCCAATCACAGATACGCAGTATTTT. Translated: CASSPSTRGPITDTQYF. This chain connects TRBV27 to TRBJ2-3, with a tentative D call TRBD2 (5 bases). Trimming took 5 bases from V and 2 from J, leaving 20 bases between them. Germline assignment: CDR1 MNHEY and CDR2 SMNVEV (reference sequence). This CDR3 comprises 17 residues.

This chain's CDR3 is CSASGISAFSPLHF. The CDR3 DNA follows: TGCAGTGCTTCAGGGATCTCAGCCTTTTCACCCCTCCACTTT. The chain combines TRBV20-1 with TRBJ1-6; possible D gene TRBD1, 5 bases. Germline values: CDR1 DFQATT, CDR2 SNEGSKA (reference sequence). V shed 5 bases and J shed 9 bases, with 17 bases lying between them. The CDR3 covers 14 residues.

The chain combines TRBV6-5 with TRBJ2-7, with unresolved D. The length of the CDR3 is 15 residues. Germline values: CDR1 MNHEY, CDR2 SVGAGI. V dropped 2 bases and J dropped 6 bases, with 17 bases sitting between them. CDR3 amino acids: CASSYQITASGEQYF. DNA of the CDR3: TGTGCCAGCAGTTACCAGATCACAGCGTCGGGCGAGCAGTACTTC.

Ten or more counts support this clonotype. This chain links TRBV7-8 with TRBJ1-4; 8 bases match TRBD1. The CDR3 has 14 residues. CDR1 is SGHVS and CDR2 is FQNEAQ in the germline V gene. The ends lost 5 bases at V and 8 bases at J; junction bases unmatched: 7. In DNA, the CDR3 is TGTGCCAGCAGCAGAGGACAGGGCAACGAAAAACTGTTTTTT. It is translated as CASSRGQGNEKLFF.

The CDR3 loop is CASSVGEKVNTEAFF. CDR3 bases: TGTGCCAGCAGCGTAGGAGAGAAGGTGAACACTGAAGCTTTCTTT. The chain links TRBV9 to TRBJ1-1; D is ambiguous. Looked up from germline, CDR1 is SGDLS and CDR2 is YYNGEE. The CDR3 is 15 amino acids. V lost 0 bases and J 0 bases, leaving 9 bases between the germline ends.

The genes are TRBV27 and TRBJ2-3; tentatively, D is TRBD2 (6 bases). Trimming took off 8 bases at V and 0 bases at J, with 12 bases between the two ends. CDR1 MNHEY and CDR2 SMNVEV come from the germline V gene (reference sequence). CDR3 length: 14 amino acids. The CDR3 sequence is CASGWAGSTDTQYF. CDR3 in DNA: TGTGCCAGCGGTTGGGCGGGGAGCACAGATACGCAGTATTTT.

The chain employs TRBV7-9 and TRBJ2-2; no clear D gene. The germline V gene has CDR1 SEHNR and CDR2 FQNEAQ (reference sequence). The CDR3 sequence is 12 residues long. The V end was cut by 6 bases, the J end by 6 bases, with 8 bases between. CDR3 region: CASRQEAGELFF. The CDR3 DNA sequence: TGTGCCAGCAGACAAGAGGCCGGGGAGCTGTTTTTT.

The genes are TRBV6-2 or TRBV6-3 and TRBJ1-2, with D possibly matching TRBD1 (5 bases). Trimming shortened V by 3 bases and J by 1 base, and 21 bases separated the two germline ends. Germline CDR1 reads MNHEY; CDR2 reads SVGEGT. The CDR3 is 18 amino acids. DNA of the CDR3: TGTGCCAGCAGTTATCCCGCCAGGGAGCCCTTGGGTAACTATGGCTACACCTTC. Its translation is CASSYPAREPLGNYGYTF.

CDR3: CASNPGQGKADTQYF. For the CDR3, the DNA is TGTGCCAGTAACCCGGGACAGGGTAAAGCAGATACGCAGTATTTT. The V and J genes are TRBV19 and TRBJ2-3; the match to TRBD1 covers 9 bases. The CDR3 loop spans 15 amino acids. Germline CDR1 is LNHDA and CDR2 is SQIVND (reference sequence). Germline trimming cut 7 bases from V and 4 bases from J; bases unmatched to any gene: 9.